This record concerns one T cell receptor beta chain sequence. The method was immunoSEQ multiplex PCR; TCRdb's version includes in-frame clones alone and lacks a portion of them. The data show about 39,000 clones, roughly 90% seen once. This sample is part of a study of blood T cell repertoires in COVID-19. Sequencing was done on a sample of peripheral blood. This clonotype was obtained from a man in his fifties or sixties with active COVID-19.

CDR3 protein: CASTTSTDTQYF. The CDR3 bases are TGTGCCAGCACCACTAGCACAGATACGCAGTATTTT. This chain joins TRBV7-2 and TRBJ2-3; D remains unclear. V was cut by 7 bases and J by 0 bases, with 5 bases left in between. The germline V gene has CDR1 SGHTA and CDR2 FQGNSA. This CDR3 region has 12 residues.